These 29 T cell receptor beta chains share one sample of origin, sequenced in a study of identical twins. TCRdb used MiXCR to reprocess the 5' RACE reads, holding one entry per CDR3 protein. The data contain approximately 670,000 distinct CDR3 sequences, 6% to 6.5% of them seen just once; the ten biggest clones take up 1.5% to 2%. Sequencing was carried out using naive T cells sorted from blood. These receptors were taken from a man aged 18 to 30 in good health.

This chain connects TRBV3-1 to TRBJ2-3, with D perhaps TRBD1 or TRBD2 (5 bases each). The length of the CDR3 is 17 residues. Germline-derived CDR1 and CDR2 are LGHDT and YNNKEL (reference sequence). V was trimmed by 1 base and J by 5 bases, leaving 19 bases between them. The CDR3 loop is CASSQVMRVLQGDTQYF. DNA of the CDR3: TGTGCCAGCAGCCAAGTTATGCGGGTCCTCCAGGGAGATACGCAGTATTTT.

The chain employs TRBV11-3 and TRBJ1-1; unclear D gene. Germline V CDR1 and CDR2: SGHNT, YENEEA. The CDR3 is 13 amino acids. Trimming stripped 6 bases from V and 1 base from J, with 9 bases between. CDR3 sequence: CASRPQANTEAFF. Here the CDR3 DNA reads TGTGCCAGCAGGCCTCAAGCGAACACTGAAGCTTTCTTT. Using reference TRBV11-3 and TRBJ1-1 for the parts outside the CDR3, the full variable domain is EAGVVQSPRYKIIEKKQPVAFWCNPISGHNTLYWYLQNLGQGPELLIRYENEEAVDDSQLPKDRFSAERLKGVDSTLKIQPAELGDSAVYLCASRPQANTEAFFGQGTRLTVV.

The genes are TRBV12-3 or TRBV12-4 and TRBJ1-4, with D perhaps TRBD1 (6 bases). V was clipped by 6 bases and J by 6 bases, with 23 bases between them. This CDR3 has 17 residues. The CDR3 loop is CASSPWQGFGFYEKLFF. The CDR3 region has the DNA TGTGCCAGCAGCCCCTGGCAGGGGTTCGGCTTCTATGAAAAACTGTTTTTT.

This clonotype has ten or more counts. The rearrangement joins TRBV5-1 to TRBJ2-1; 9 bases agree with TRBD2. This CDR3 contains 16 residues. The junction had 5 bases not matched to a gene; V was cut back by 0 bases and J by 4 bases. The germline gives CDR1 SGHRS, CDR2 YFSETQ. The CDR3 DNA is TGCGCCAGCAGCTTGGATTTGACTAGCGGATACAATGAGCAGTTCTTC. It specifies CASSLDLTSGYNEQFF.

This clonotype has a count of ten or more. The J gene is TRBJ1-1, the V gene TRBV12-3 or TRBV12-4; 7 bases are shared with TRBD1. This CDR3 is built from 16 residues. V shed 2 bases, J shed 3 bases, and the junction held 9 bases outside the gene matches. The CDR3 coding sequence is TGTGCCAGCAGTTTAAGAGGGGGCGGAGGTCACACTGAAGCTTTCTTT. Translation: CASSLRGGGGHTEAFF.

The rearrangement joins TRBV29-1 to TRBJ2-7; D call uncertain. Germline assignment: CDR1 SQVTM and CDR2 ANQGSEA. The CDR3 totals 11 residues. V lost 5 bases and J 0 bases, leaving 5 bases between the germline ends. The CDR3 DNA reads TGCAGCGTTTACGACTCCTACGAGCAGTACTTC. Its protein product is CSVYDSYEQYF.

The sample holds many counts of this clonotype. V and J are TRBV9 and TRBJ1-1; D unclear. V was clipped by 0 bases and J by 1 base, with 7 bases between them. CDR3 length: 14 amino acids. Germline CDR1 is SGDLS and CDR2 is YYNGEE. The CDR3 bases are TGTGCCAGCAGCGTAGGGCAGGCGAACACTGAAGCTTTCTTT. Protein: CASSVGQANTEAFF.

This clonotype has a count of ten or more. The gene calls are TRBV29-1 and TRBJ2-5; no firm D call. The CDR3 consists of 10 residues. The V end lost 4 bases, the J end lost 5 bases, and 5 bases lay between the germline ends. CDR1 and CDR2 from the germline V gene are SQVTM and ANQGSEA. CDR3 loop: CSVGAETQYF. CDR3 coding DNA: TGCAGCGTTGGGGCGGAGACCCAGTACTTC.

Ten or more counts support this clonotype. Here the CDR3 reads CASSKTSLGEQFF. CDR3 nucleotides: TGTGCCAGCAGCAAGACTAGCCTGGGGGAGCAGTTCTTC. The J gene is TRBJ2-1, the V gene TRBV3-1, with TRBD2 matching over 7 bases. CDR1 and CDR2 (germline): LGHDT, YNNKEL (reference sequence). The length of the CDR3 is 13 residues. The V and J ends lost 5 bases and 10 bases, in that order; junction bases with no gene match: 8.

The chain combines TRBV6-1 with TRBJ2-3; 7 bases map to TRBD1. Germline CDR1 and CDR2: MNHNS and SASEGT. V was pared by 8 bases and J by 6 bases, with 8 bases of the junction left unmatched. The CDR3 length is 13 residues. The CDR3 nucleotides are TGTGCCAGCCGACAGGGTAGTTTGGATACGCAGTATTTT. Translation gives CASRQGSLDTQYF.

This clonotype was recorded many times. The genes are TRBV5-1 and TRBJ2-7; TRBD1 matches at 9 bases. The CDR3 has 13 residues. Germline CDR1 is SGHRS and CDR2 is YFSETQ. The trim removed 3 bases at V and 4 bases at J, leaving 2 bases unmatched. The DNA for the CDR3 is TGCGCCAGCAGCTCAGACAGGGGGTACGAGCAGTACGTC. Protein sequence: CASSSDRGYEQYV.

Ten or more counts support this clonotype. This rearrangement joins TRBV10-1 to TRBJ2-1; 11 nucleotides agree with TRBD2. The germline gives CDR1 WNHNN, CDR2 SYGVQD (reference sequence). The V gene end was trimmed by 2 bases and the J gene end by 12 bases; junction bases not matched to a gene: 6. This CDR3 contains 14 residues. The chain's CDR3 is CASSERASGGMQFF. The DNA for the CDR3 is TGCGCCAGCAGTGAGAGGGCTAGCGGGGGGATGCAGTTCTTC.

This clonotype was observed a handful of times. This rearrangement joins TRBV29-1 to TRBJ2-1, with 7 nucleotides matching TRBD2. J was trimmed by 1 base and V by 2 bases; bases with no gene match: 8. This CDR3 has 16 amino acids. CDR1 and CDR2 (germline): SQVTM, ANQGSEA. This chain's CDR3 is CSVERSSGNSYNEQFF. The CDR3 DNA follows: TGCAGCGTTGAACGGTCTAGCGGTAATTCCTACAATGAGCAGTTCTTC.

There are many counts of this clonotype. The chain links TRBV5-6 to TRBJ2-7; no clear D gene. The CDR3 runs 14 residues. V was clipped by 2 bases and J by 0 bases, with 9 bases between them. Germline assignment: CDR1 SGHDT and CDR2 YYEEEE. CDR3 DNA: TGTGCCAGCAGCTTTGGACGGAACTCCTACGAGCAGTACTTC. Translation: CASSFGRNSYEQYF.

This clonotype was recorded a few times. DNA of the CDR3: TGTGCCAGCAACCGGAGGTTCGGGTACGAGCAGTACGTC. The encoded protein is CASNRRFGYEQYV. The genes are TRBV6-2 or TRBV6-3 and TRBJ2-7, with TRBD2 as a possible D gene (5 bases). CDR3 length: 13 residues. V was trimmed by 7 bases and J by 4 bases, leaving 14 bases between them. The V gene's germline CDR1 is MNHEY and CDR2 SVGEGT.

This clonotype was counted only a few times. The chain has TRBV5-1 and TRBJ2-2, with D perhaps TRBD1 or TRBD2 (5 bases each). Trimming shortened V by 4 bases and J by 6 bases, and 16 bases separated the two germline ends. The CDR3 sequence is 15 residues long. Germline assignment: CDR1 SGHRS and CDR2 YFSETQ. The CDR3 reads CASSLQGVRPGELFF. The CDR3 coding sequence is TGCGCCAGCAGCCTCCAGGGAGTACGGCCCGGGGAGCTGTTTTTT.

Of note for this clonotype: No conserved phenylalanine or tryptophan is present at the end of the CDR3, so a read error is the likely explanation. This chain joins TRBV12-3 or TRBV12-4 and TRBJ1-1, with a tentative D call TRBD1 (5 bases). The CDR3 loop spans 11 amino acids. With 7 bases removed from V and 6 bases from J, the gap between germline ends came to 9 bases. Here the CDR3 reads CASTSGAEAFY. The CDR3 DNA follows: TGTGCCAGCACCTCGGGGGCTGAAGCTTTCTAT.

This clonotype was recorded at least ten times. The chain carries TRBV12-3 or TRBV12-4 and TRBJ2-4; TRBD2 aligns across 13 bases. The CDR3 has 17 amino acids. Trimming cost V 5 bases and J 3 bases; bases outside gene matches: 7. CDR3: CASSPRTSGSGKNIQYF. CDR3 DNA: TGTGCCAGCAGTCCTCGGACTAGCGGGAGCGGCAAAAACATTCAGTACTTC.

This clonotype has just a few counts. The V call is TRBV18, the J call TRBJ1-1; no clear D gene. Between the trimmed V and J ends, which lost 2 bases and 0 bases, there was a span of 10 bases. CDR1 is KGHSH and CDR2 is LQKENI in the germline V gene. This CDR3 region has 15 residues. The CDR3 is CASSPGLEMNTEAFF. The CDR3, as DNA: TGTGCCAGCTCACCAGGGTTAGAGATGAACACTGAAGCTTTCTTT.

In its sample, this clonotype was seen many times. The chain links TRBV20-1 to TRBJ2-2; 9 bases match TRBD2. CDR3 size: 15 residues. The germline gives CDR1 DFQATT, CDR2 SNEGSKA (reference sequence). The CDR3 nucleotides are TGCAGCGCTCGTAGCGGGAGCGGAAACACCGGGGAGCTGTTTTTT. Translated, it gives CSARSGSGNTGELFF.

The gene calls are TRBV12-3 or TRBV12-4 and TRBJ2-7; no firm D call. V was cut by 5 bases and J by 1 base, with 9 bases left in between. CDR3 length: 13 residues. This CDR3 is CASSKDGSYEQYF. The CDR3 nucleotides are TGTGCCAGCAGTAAAGACGGTTCCTACGAGCAGTACTTC.

The chain carries TRBV20-1 and TRBJ2-7; 9 bases fit TRBD2. Germline V gene data show CDR1 as DFQATT and CDR2 as SNEGSKA (reference sequence). The CDR3 sequence is 13 residues long. Germline trimming cut 6 bases from V and 4 bases from J; bases unmatched to any gene: 7. The CDR3 DNA sequence: TGCAGTGCCGCTAGCGGGGCCGTTTACGAGCAGTACTTC. Amino acid sequence: CSAASGAVYEQYF.

Many counts were recorded for this clonotype. V and J are TRBV5-1 and TRBJ2-1; tentative D call: TRBD2 (6 bases). Germline loops: CDR1 SGHRS, CDR2 YFSETQ. The CDR3 consists of 14 residues. The germline V and J ends were trimmed by 4 bases and 4 bases, with 12 bases remaining between them. CDR3 amino acids: CASSGDFRYNEQFF. In DNA form, the CDR3 reads TGCGCCAGCAGCGGGGACTTTCGGTACAATGAGCAGTTCTTC.

The CDR3 nucleotides read TGTGCCAGCAGTGACAGGGACAAATCCACCGGGGAGCTGTTTTTT. This encodes CASSDRDKSTGELFF. The V call is TRBV25-1, the J call TRBJ2-2; the D gene is possibly TRBD1 (6 bases). Germline V gene lookup returns CDR1 MGHDK and CDR2 SYGVNS. Trimming pared 3 bases from V and 4 bases from J, leaving 12 bases between. This CDR3 has 15 amino acids.

This clonotype was picked up many times. The chain has TRBV14 and TRBJ2-1; D gene ambiguous. Germline V gene lookup returns CDR1 SGHDN and CDR2 FVKESK. Trimming removed 6 bases from V and 5 bases from J, with 8 bases in between. This CDR3 contains 12 residues. As DNA, the CDR3 is TGTGCCAGCAGGGACGTGGACAATGAGCAGTTCTTC. Translated, it gives CASRDVDNEQFF. The full variable domain, rest sourced from reference TRBV14 and TRBJ2-1, is EAGVTQFPSHSVIEKGQTVTLRCDPISGHDNLYWYRRVMGKEIKFLLHFVKESKQDESGMPNNRFLAERTGGTYSTLKVQPAELEDSGVYFCASRDVDNEQFFGPGTRLTVL.

There are many counts of this clonotype. V gene TRBV16 combines with J gene TRBJ1-2; D remains ambiguous. The V gene lost 1 base and the J gene lost 6 bases, with 15 bases spanning the gap. The CDR3 runs 15 residues. CDR1 KGHSY and CDR2 FQNENV come from the germline V gene. The chain's CDR3 is CASSQFSHNSDGYTF. The CDR3 bases are TGTGCCAGCAGCCAATTCTCTCACAACAGCGATGGCTACACCTTC.

This chain uses TRBV5-1 with TRBJ2-1; TRBD2 matches 8 bases. Germline V gene data show CDR1 as SGHRS and CDR2 as YFSETQ. This CDR3 has 14 residues. V was pared by 7 bases and J by 0 bases, with 3 bases of the junction left unmatched. The CDR3 DNA reads TGCGCCAGCCATAGCGGGATCTCCTACAATGAGCAGTTCTTC. Translated: CASHSGISYNEQFF.

The chain carries TRBV6-2 or TRBV6-3 and TRBJ2-1; no firm D call. V was clipped by 2 bases and J by 2 bases, with 10 bases between them. Germline V gives CDR1 MNHEY, CDR2 SVGEGT. The CDR3 is 15 amino acids. The CDR3 is CASSYALDPYNEQFF. DNA of the CDR3: TGTGCCAGCAGTTACGCTCTGGACCCCTACAATGAGCAGTTCTTC.

This clonotype showed up many times. The chain has TRBV7-9 and TRBJ2-7; no clear D. Trimming removed 5 bases at V and 5 bases at J, with 13 bases between. The CDR3 sequence is 13 residues long. Germline values: CDR1 SEHNR, CDR2 FQNEAQ (reference sequence). CDR3 sequence (DNA): TGTGCCAGCAGCCTTAATGCCCGGCACGAGCAGTACTTC. Its translation is CASSLNARHEQYF.